This T cell receptor beta chain was documented in a study of cytomegalovirus exposure and HLA in healthy donors. Worth noting for this clone: The antigen is not known.

The method was immunoSEQ multiplex PCR; TCRdb's version includes in-frame clones alone and lacks a portion of them. The sample shows approximately 100,000 clones, about 90% of them seen only once. The study drew the donors from its 120-subject validation cohort, separate from the approximately 700-subject first cohort. CDR1 and CDR2 from the germline V gene are SGHVS and FNYEAQ. This CDR3 has 15 residues. V lost 1 base and J 2 bases, leaving 12 bases between the germline ends. Study results and limitations: The authors confirmed in vitro that a few CMV-associated chains were specific for CMV antigens.

The material sequenced was PBMCs. The J gene is TRBJ2-7, the V gene TRBV7-6; tentatively, D is TRBD1 (5 bases). This clonotype was sampled from a man in his late teens or twenties in good health and CMV-seropositive. The CDR3 coding sequence is TGTGCCAGCAGCTTAGGCCAGGGTTCTACCTACGAGCAGTACTTC. This codes for CASSLGQGSTYEQYF.